The TCR beta chain under discussion was sequenced for a study of cytomegalovirus exposure and HLA in healthy donors. At the level of the study: In terms of ancestry, the Caucasian-associated cluster contained 75% to 90% of the roughly 400 genotyped donors. General study points: A prior analysis recorded that most TCR beta V segments were productive about 90% or about 30% of the time.

The PCR used 60 Vbeta and 13 Jbeta primers. Profiling relied on immunoSEQ multiplex PCR, and the TCRdb table lists in-frame clones only, not all of them. Seen here are under 200,000 clones, about four fifths observed once, and the top ten hold 1.7%. V lost 0 bases and J lost 3, with 12 bases in between. CDR1 is LGHNA and CDR2 is YSLEER in the germline V gene. CDR3 length: 16 residues. This clone showed up just a few times. Its specificity is unknown. Each donor was nominally healthy when sampled (though unrecorded immune exposures were likely). This chain joins TRBV4-3 and TRBJ1-5; tentative D call: TRBD1 (6 bases). The sample comprised PBMCs. The sequence was collected from a woman younger than 30 in good health and CMV-seronegative. This CDR3 reads CASSQDLQGVNQPQHF. The DNA of the CDR3 is TGCGCCAGCAGCCAAGATTTACAGGGCGTCAATCAGCCCCAGCATTTT.